The rows below give T cell receptor beta chains drawn from one sample of a study of identical twins. TCRdb recomputed calls from the 5' RACE reads with MiXCR, one row per CDR3 protein. Among fewer than 650,000 distinct CDR3 sequences listed, roughly 6.6% were seen once. The same data also went into a second study, on yellow fever vaccine responses in identical twins.

What was sequenced was PBMCs. The receptor source for this set is a woman between 18 and 29 years old in good health. Both conserved end residues are part of each CDR3. A D gene is named only where the DNA matches it firmly. The listing skips clone size in some rows; elsewhere it reads once, few, many or a size class.

D gene: TRBD1
clone size: -
V gene: TRBV27
CDR3 length: 15
J gene: TRBJ2-5
CDR3 DNA: TGTGCCAGCAGTCCACTGAGGACAGGGTGGGAGACCCAGTACTTC
CDR3 protein: CASSPLRTGWETQYF

D gene: -
clone size: few
V gene: TRBV20-1
CDR3 length: 11
J gene: TRBJ1-1
CDR3 DNA: TGCAGCCCAGGTTCGGCAAATGAAGCTTTCTTT
CDR3 protein: CSPGSANEAFF

D gene: -
clone size: -
V gene: TRBV12-3/TRBV12-4
CDR3 length: 12
J gene: TRBJ1-1
CDR3 DNA: TGTGCCAGCAGGCCAGGGGCCCGTGGGGCTTTCTTT
CDR3 protein: CASRPGARGAFF

D gene: -
clone size: many
V gene: TRBV7-9
CDR3 length: 15
J gene: TRBJ2-1
CDR3 DNA: TGTGCCAGCACCCCGGGGACCCACACCTACAATGAGCAGTTCTTC
CDR3 protein: CASTPGTHTYNEQFF

D gene: TRBD1
clone size: -
V gene: TRBV5-5
CDR3 length: 15
J gene: TRBJ1-1
CDR3 DNA: TGTGCCAGCAGCCCGTACCAGGGGGCGATCACTGAAGCTTTCTTT
CDR3 protein: CASSPYQGAITEAFF

D gene: -
clone size: few
V gene: TRBV13
CDR3 length: 16
J gene: TRBJ2-5
CDR3 DNA: TGTGCCAGCAGCGCCCCCCAGGTACTCGATCAAGAGACCCAGTACTTC
CDR3 protein: CASSAPQVLDQETQYF

D gene: -
clone size: few
V gene: TRBV12-3/TRBV12-4
CDR3 length: 16
J gene: TRBJ1-5
CDR3 DNA: TGTGCCAGCAGTTACCGTGGGGGGGGCGGGAGTCAGCCCCAGCATTTT
CDR3 protein: CASSYRGGGGSQPQHF

D gene: TRBD2
clone size: -
V gene: TRBV20-1
CDR3 length: 15
J gene: TRBJ2-1
CDR3 DNA: TGCAGTGCTAGAGACCCAGCGGGAGAGTACAATGAGCAGTTCTTC
CDR3 protein: CSARDPAGEYNEQFF

D gene: TRBD1
clone size: many
V gene: TRBV20-1
CDR3 length: 12
J gene: TRBJ2-2
CDR3 DNA: TGCAGTGCAAGGACAGGGCCCGGGGAGCTGTTTTTT
CDR3 protein: CSARTGPGELFF

D gene: -
clone size: few
V gene: TRBV19
CDR3 length: 14
J gene: TRBJ2-1
CDR3 DNA: TGTGCCAGTAGCATAGATAGGGGGAGGAATGAGCAGTTCTTC
CDR3 protein: CASSIDRGRNEQFF

D gene: -
clone size: few
V gene: TRBV2
CDR3 length: 11
J gene: TRBJ2-7
CDR3 DNA: TGTGCCAGCCTCAGGGCTTACGAGCAGTACTTC
CDR3 protein: CASLRAYEQYF

D gene: -
clone size: -
V gene: TRBV12-3/TRBV12-4
CDR3 length: 16
J gene: TRBJ2-7
CDR3 DNA: TGTGCCAGCAGCCCGCGTGCTACACCCGACTCCTACGAGCAGTACTTC
CDR3 protein: CASSPRATPDSYEQYF

D gene: TRBD1
clone size: few
V gene: TRBV12-3/TRBV12-4
CDR3 length: 14
J gene: TRBJ2-5
CDR3 DNA: TGTGCCAGCAGTGTAGGACAGGGGTCAGAGACCCAGTACTTC
CDR3 protein: CASSVGQGSETQYF

D gene: -
clone size: few
V gene: TRBV29-1
CDR3 length: 15
J gene: TRBJ2-3
CDR3 DNA: TGCAGCGTTGTTTATGCTACTACTAGCACAGATACGCAGTATTTT
CDR3 protein: CSVVYATTSTDTQYF

D gene: -
clone size: -
V gene: TRBV5-1
CDR3 length: 18
J gene: TRBJ1-2
CDR3 DNA: TGCGCCAGCAGCTTGGGTTTAGTGGACAGAACCCTACACTATGGCTACACCTTC
CDR3 protein: CASSLGLVDRTLHYGYTF

D gene: -
clone size: many
V gene: TRBV5-1
CDR3 length: 13
J gene: TRBJ1-1
CDR3 DNA: TGCGCCAGCAGCTTGGTCGGGTTGAGTGAAGCTTTCTTT
CDR3 protein: CASSLVGLSEAFF

D gene: TRBD1
clone size: few
V gene: TRBV14
CDR3 length: 15
J gene: TRBJ2-5
CDR3 DNA: TGTGCCAGCAGCATAGGACAGGGGAACCAAGAGACCCAGTACTTC
CDR3 protein: CASSIGQGNQETQYF

D gene: TRBD1
clone size: -
V gene: TRBV9
CDR3 length: 14
J gene: TRBJ2-7
CDR3 DNA: TGTGCCAGCAGCCCCGGGACAGCAACCTACGAGCAGTACTTC
CDR3 protein: CASSPGTATYEQYF

D gene: TRBD1
clone size: many
V gene: TRBV18
CDR3 length: 14
J gene: TRBJ2-3
CDR3 DNA: TGTGCCAGCTCACCATCGACAGGGGCAGATACGCAGTATTTT
CDR3 protein: CASSPSTGADTQYF

D gene: -
clone size: few
V gene: TRBV27
CDR3 length: 11
J gene: TRBJ2-1
CDR3 DNA: TGTGCCAGCAGCAAAGGGAAGAAGCAGTTCTTC
CDR3 protein: CASSKGKKQFF

D gene: -
clone size: -
V gene: TRBV12-3/TRBV12-4
CDR3 length: 15
J gene: TRBJ1-2
CDR3 DNA: TGTGCCAGCAGTTCCCAGGACTTGCCCCCTTATGGCTACACCTTC
CDR3 protein: CASSSQDLPPYGYTF

D gene: -
clone size: -
V gene: TRBV3-1
CDR3 length: 14
J gene: TRBJ2-7
CDR3 DNA: TGTGCCAGCAGCCAAGACGGGACATTCTACGAGCAGTACTTC
CDR3 protein: CASSQDGTFYEQYF

D gene: TRBD2
clone size: few
V gene: TRBV14
CDR3 length: 16
J gene: TRBJ2-1
CDR3 DNA: TGTGCCAGCAGCGGAACTAGCGGGGTTCTTTCCAATGAGCAGTTCTTC
CDR3 protein: CASSGTSGVLSNEQFF

D gene: -
clone size: many
V gene: TRBV4-1
CDR3 length: 14
J gene: TRBJ2-3
CDR3 DNA: TGCGCCAGCAGCCAAGCGGAGCACACAGATACGCAGTATTTT
CDR3 protein: CASSQAEHTDTQYF

D gene: TRBD2
clone size: -
V gene: TRBV12-3/TRBV12-4
CDR3 length: 18
J gene: TRBJ2-1
CDR3 DNA: TGTGCCAGCACCATAGCGGGAGCAGGCTCGGCCAGCTACAATGAGCAGTTCTTC
CDR3 protein: CASTIAGAGSASYNEQFF

D gene: TRBD2
clone size: many
V gene: TRBV2
CDR3 length: 14
J gene: TRBJ2-3
CDR3 DNA: TGTGCCAGCAGTGCTCTAGCGGGGCAAGATACGCAGTATTTT
CDR3 protein: CASSALAGQDTQYF

D gene: TRBD1
clone size: many
V gene: TRBV5-1
CDR3 length: 16
J gene: TRBJ1-6
CDR3 DNA: TGCGCCAGCAGCCGGGGGACAGGGGGATCTGATTCACCCCTCCACTTT
CDR3 protein: CASSRGTGGSDSPLHF

D gene: -
clone size: -
V gene: TRBV19
CDR3 length: 12
J gene: TRBJ2-2
CDR3 DNA: TGTGCCAGTAGCATGGCTACCGGGGAGCTGTTTTTT
CDR3 protein: CASSMATGELFF

D gene: -
clone size: few
V gene: TRBV7-9
CDR3 length: 15
J gene: TRBJ1-1
CDR3 DNA: TGTGCCAGCAGCTTAGCGGGGTCAGGGAACACTGAAGCTTTCTTT
CDR3 protein: CASSLAGSGNTEAFF

D gene: TRBD1
clone size: -
V gene: TRBV29-1
CDR3 length: 15
J gene: TRBJ2-7
CDR3 DNA: TGCAGCGTTGTAGACCGGGACAGGGCTTTCTACGAGCTGTACTTC
CDR3 protein: CSVVDRDRAFYELYF

D gene: -
clone size: few
V gene: TRBV6-1
CDR3 length: 12
J gene: TRBJ1-1
CDR3 DNA: TGTGCCAGCAGAAACGGCGCGGGTGAAGCTTTCTTT
CDR3 protein: CASRNGAGEAFF

D gene: TRBD2
clone size: many
V gene: TRBV13
CDR3 length: 15
J gene: TRBJ2-1
CDR3 DNA: TGTGCCACTCTGGCTAGCGGGAGGGATTACAATGAGCAGTTCTTC
CDR3 protein: CATLASGRDYNEQFF

D gene: TRBD2
clone size: -
V gene: TRBV11-2
CDR3 length: 17
J gene: TRBJ2-2
CDR3 DNA: TGTGCCAGCAGCTCCGTGGGGCGGGGGGGCAAAGACGGGGAGCTGTTTTTT
CDR3 protein: CASSSVGRGGKDGELFF

D gene: -
clone size: few
V gene: TRBV10-1
CDR3 length: 13
J gene: TRBJ2-7
CDR3 DNA: TGCGCCAGCAGTGAAAACCGGGCCTACGAGCAGTACTTC
CDR3 protein: CASSENRAYEQYF

D gene: TRBD2
clone size: few
V gene: TRBV12-3/TRBV12-4
CDR3 length: 18
J gene: TRBJ2-2
CDR3 DNA: TGTGCCAGCAGTTGGGCTAGCGGGAGAGGGCACGGTACCGGGGAGCTGTTTTTT
CDR3 protein: CASSWASGRGHGTGELFF

D gene: -
clone size: many
V gene: TRBV5-1
CDR3 length: 12
J gene: TRBJ2-2
CDR3 DNA: TGCGCCAGCTGGGGGGACACCGGGGAGCTGTTTTTT
CDR3 protein: CASWGDTGELFF

D gene: TRBD2
clone size: few
V gene: TRBV29-1
CDR3 length: 14
J gene: TRBJ2-7
CDR3 DNA: TGCAGCGTCCTCGGACTAGCGGGAGGCCACGAGCAGTACTTC
CDR3 protein: CSVLGLAGGHEQYF

D gene: TRBD2
clone size: few
V gene: TRBV7-7
CDR3 length: 17
J gene: TRBJ2-2
CDR3 DNA: TGTGCCAGCAGCTTAGCCCTCTCCGGGGGGGCCGCCGGGGAGCTGTTTTTT
CDR3 protein: CASSLALSGGAAGELFF

D gene: -
clone size: many
V gene: TRBV28
CDR3 length: 15
J gene: TRBJ2-1
CDR3 DNA: TGTGCCAGCAGTCCCACGGTGTCGTCCTACAATGAGCAGTTCTTC
CDR3 protein: CASSPTVSSYNEQFF

D gene: TRBD1
clone size: many
V gene: TRBV4-1
CDR3 length: 14
J gene: TRBJ1-5
CDR3 DNA: TGCGCCAGCAGCTATCGGACAGGGGATCAGCCCCAGCATTTT
CDR3 protein: CASSYRTGDQPQHF

D gene: -
clone size: few
V gene: TRBV3-1
CDR3 length: 13
J gene: TRBJ2-1
CDR3 DNA: TGTGCCAGCAGCCAAGTGAACGACAATGAGCAGTTCTTC
CDR3 protein: CASSQVNDNEQFF

D gene: TRBD1
clone size: -
V gene: TRBV28
CDR3 length: 15
J gene: TRBJ2-1
CDR3 DNA: TGTGCCAGCAGTTTCTGGACAGGAAAGGGCAATGAGCAGTTCTTC
CDR3 protein: CASSFWTGKGNEQFF

D gene: -
clone size: -
V gene: TRBV20-1
CDR3 length: 14
J gene: TRBJ1-5
CDR3 DNA: TGCAGTGCTAGAGATCTTGGGGGTGGTCAGCCCCAGCATTTT
CDR3 protein: CSARDLGGGQPQHF

D gene: -
clone size: few
V gene: TRBV6-4
CDR3 length: 12
J gene: TRBJ2-3
CDR3 DNA: TGTGCCAGCAGTGACACGGGGGGCTCTCGGTATTTT
CDR3 protein: CASSDTGGSRYF

D gene: -
clone size: -
V gene: TRBV6-1
CDR3 length: 14
J gene: TRBJ2-3
CDR3 DNA: TGTGCCAGCACCTACGGAGGTAGGGCAGATACGCAGTATTTT
CDR3 protein: CASTYGGRADTQYF

D gene: -
clone size: few
V gene: TRBV20-1
CDR3 length: 12
J gene: TRBJ1-6
CDR3 DNA: TGCAGTGCCCGAGCCCGGGGTTCACCCCTCCACTTT
CDR3 protein: CSARARGSPLHF

D gene: -
clone size: many
V gene: TRBV10-3
CDR3 length: 14
J gene: TRBJ2-2
CDR3 DNA: TGTGCCATCAGTGTCAAGGGGGACACCGGGGAGCTGTTTTTT
CDR3 protein: CAISVKGDTGELFF

D gene: -
clone size: -
V gene: TRBV20-1
CDR3 length: 14
J gene: TRBJ2-7
CDR3 DNA: TGCAGTGCTAGAGTCCCCCAAACGGTGGGCGAGCAGTACTTC
CDR3 protein: CSARVPQTVGEQYF